The 22 T cell receptor beta chains reported below all come from one sample, sequenced in a study of cytomegalovirus exposure and HLA in healthy donors. The PCR ran on 60 Vbeta and 13 Jbeta primers. The repertoire was sequenced with immunoSEQ multiplex PCR; TCRdb's copy has only in-frame clones and lacks some. The repertoire holds 110,000 to 150,000 clones, with 70% to 85% as singletons. Sequencing was performed on PBMCs. The receptors stem from a woman aged 55-69 years in good health and CMV-seropositive.

The V and J genes are TRBV6-5 and TRBJ2-7; D unclear. Per germline, CDR1 MNHEY and CDR2 SVGAGI. This CDR3 is built from 13 residues. Trimming shortened V by 7 bases and J by 0 bases, and 10 bases separated the two germline ends. The CDR3 spells CASKAPNSYEQYF. CDR3 sequence (DNA): TGTGCCAGCAAAGCCCCTAACTCCTACGAGCAGTACTTC.

The V gene is TRBV7-2, the J gene TRBJ1-2, with TRBD1 matching 9 bases. Per germline, CDR1 SGHTA and CDR2 FQGNSA. J lost 4 bases, V lost 1 base, and 4 bases had no gene match. The length of the CDR3 is 15 residues. The CDR3 DNA is TGTGCCAGCAGCTTAGAAACAGGGGGCTCCTATGGCTACACCTTC. Amino acid sequence: CASSLETGGSYGYTF.

The chain couples TRBV19 to TRBJ2-6; D not certain. Germline lookup yields CDR1 LNHDA and CDR2 SQIVND (reference sequence). The V and J ends lost 5 bases and 2 bases respectively, with 4 bases between them. This CDR3 is built from 13 residues. The CDR3 bases are TGTGCCAGTAGTTTTACTGGGGCCAACGTCCTGACTTTC. This translates into CASSFTGANVLTF. Drawing the rest from reference TRBV19 and TRBJ2-6, the complete variable domain is DGGITQSPKYLFRKEGQNVTLSCEQNLNHDAMYWYRQDPGQGLRLIYYSQIVNDFQKGDIAEGYSVSREKKESFPLTVTSAQKNPTAFYLCASSFTGANVLTFGAGSRLTVL.

This clone was observed a handful of times. V gene TRBV27 combines with J gene TRBJ2-7; a possible D gene is TRBD2 (6 bases). V lost 5 bases and J 0 bases, leaving 14 bases between the germline ends. Germline loops: CDR1 MNHEY, CDR2 SMNVEV (reference sequence). The CDR3 is made up of 15 amino acids. Here the CDR3 reads CASSRDSSYSYEQYF. CDR3 coding DNA: TGTGCCAGCAGTCGGGACTCCTCGTACTCCTACGAGCAGTACTTC.

The gene calls are TRBV18 and TRBJ1-3, with 12 bases identical to TRBD1. This CDR3 comprises 18 residues. Per the germline V gene, CDR1 is KGHSH and CDR2 is LQKENI. The ends lost 3 bases at V and 0 bases at J; junction bases unmatched: 6. This CDR3 is CASSPTGTGGYSGNTIYF. The CDR3 coding sequence is TGTGCCAGCTCACCTACCGGGACAGGGGGCTACTCTGGAAACACCATATATTTT. Full variable domain (outside the CDR3, taken from reference TRBV18 and TRBJ1-3): NAGVMQNPRHLVRRRGQEARLRCSPMKGHSHVYWYRQLPEEGLKFMVYLQKENIIDESGMPKERFSAEFPKEGPSILRIQQVVRGDSAAYFCASSPTGTGGYSGNTIYFGEGSWLTVV.

The V call is TRBV25-1, the J call TRBJ1-1, with 7 nucleotides matching TRBD1. Germline V CDR1 and CDR2: MGHDK, SYGVNS. J was trimmed by 0 bases and V by 1 base; bases with no gene match: 5. This CDR3 has 16 amino acids. The CDR3 spells CASSEFAGGMNTEAFF. In DNA form, the CDR3 reads TGTGCCAGCAGTGAATTTGCAGGGGGGATGAACACTGAAGCTTTCTTT.

The rearrangement joins TRBV5-5 to TRBJ1-5; D is undetermined. CDR1 and CDR2 from the germline V gene are SGHKS and YYEKEE (reference sequence). The CDR3 consists of 13 residues. Trimming pared 3 bases from V and 7 bases from J, leaving 11 bases between. As DNA, the CDR3 is TGTGCCAGCAGCTCCGCCGGGGTCCAGCCCCAGCATTTT. Its protein is CASSSAGVQPQHF. The full variable domain, rest sourced from reference TRBV5-5 and TRBJ1-5, is DAGVTQSPTHLIKTRGQQVTLRCSPISGHKSVSWYQQVLGQGPQFIFQYYEKEERGRGNFPDRFSARQFPNYSSELNVNALLLGDSALYLCASSSAGVQPQHFGDGTRLSIL.

The chain joins TRBV9 to TRBJ1-1, with D possibly TRBD1 on 6 matching bases. Germline V gene sequence: CDR1 SGDLS, CDR2 YYNGEE. The CDR3 contains 19 residues. The V end was cut by 3 bases, the J end by 4 bases, with 28 bases between. The CDR3 DNA sequence: TGTGCCAGCAGCGGAGACCCCAAAGAACATATCAGGGGTGGCACTGAAGCTTTCTTT. Encoded protein: CASSGDPKEHIRGGTEAFF.

V gene TRBV7-3 combines with J gene TRBJ2-1, with 12 bases that match TRBD1. Germline CDR1 reads SGHTA; CDR2 reads FQGTGA. After removal of 5 bases from V and 6 bases from J, the junction contained 5 bases not matched to a gene. This CDR3 is 15 amino acids long. CDR3 loop: CASSQGDRGRNEQFF. DNA for the CDR3: TGTGCCAGCAGCCAGGGGGACAGGGGGCGCAATGAGCAGTTCTTC.

In DNA, the CDR3 is TGTGCCAGCAGCTTAGTAGCGACTAGCGGGAGATTTGATACGCAGTATTTT. Residues: CASSLVATSGRFDTQYF. The chain is built from TRBV7-2 and TRBJ2-3; 12 bases are shared with TRBD2. The CDR3 is 17 residues long. V lost 1 base to trimming and J lost 6 bases; unmatched junction nucleotides: 8. The germline gives CDR1 SGHTA, CDR2 FQGNSA.

The gene calls are TRBV18 and TRBJ2-2; a possible D gene is TRBD1 (6 bases). There are 15 residues in the CDR3. The germline V and J ends were trimmed by 6 bases and 1 base, with 12 bases remaining between them. Germline V gene lookup returns CDR1 KGHSH and CDR2 LQKENI. CDR3 DNA sequence: TGTGCCAGCTCGCCGTCGACAGGGAACACCGGGGAGCTGTTTTTT. Its protein product is CASSPSTGNTGELFF.

The chain is built from TRBV4-2 and TRBJ1-3; 12 bases match TRBD1. CDR3 size: 16 residues. Germline V gene sequence: CDR1 LGHNA, CDR2 YNFKEQ. V shed 4 bases, J shed 3 bases, and the junction held 4 bases outside the gene matches. As DNA, the CDR3 is TGTGCCAGCAGCCGCGGGACAGGGGGCTTTGGAAACACCATATATTTT. This sequence encodes CASSRGTGGFGNTIYF.

V usage is TRBV5-1 and J usage is TRBJ2-1; 8 bases agree with TRBD2. V dropped 4 bases and J dropped 7; count of bases not matched to a gene: 13. CDR1 SGHRS and CDR2 YFSETQ come from the germline V gene. CDR3 length: 16 residues. The CDR3 bases are TGCGCCAGCAGCCCCCGGGGCGGGGCGGGAGGAAATGAGCAGTTCTTC. Translating gives CASSPRGGAGGNEQFF.

This clone has a handful of counts. Here the CDR3 DNA reads TGTGCCAGCAGCTCCCGACTAGCATCGGATACGCAGTATTTT. Its translation is CASSSRLASDTQYF. The J gene is TRBJ2-3, the V gene TRBV5-5; 7 bases are a match to TRBD2. Trimming cost V 3 bases and J 6 bases; bases outside gene matches: 7. This CDR3 spans 14 amino acids. Germline V CDR1 and CDR2: SGHKS, YYEKEE (reference sequence).

The CDR3 coding sequence is TGTGCCAGCAGCGCAGGGACAGGGGTCCATCAGCCCCAGCATTTT. Protein product: CASSAGTGVHQPQHF. The chain joins TRBV9 to TRBJ1-5; 10 nucleotides match TRBD1. The V gene's germline CDR1 is SGDLS and CDR2 YYNGEE. With V trimmed by 3 bases and J by 5 bases, 5 bases remained unmatched. This CDR3 is built from 15 residues.

The table lists this clone with a count of one. The CDR3 here is CASSPQVLLTSGGTGELFF. The DNA of the CDR3 is TGTGCCAGCAGCCCCCAAGTTCTCCTCACTAGCGGGGGCACCGGGGAGCTGTTTTTT. The chain combines TRBV9 with TRBJ2-2; TRBD2 matches at 11 bases. V lost 4 bases and J lost 4; bases outside the gene matches: 15. CDR1 and CDR2 from the germline V gene are SGDLS and YYNGEE. There are 19 residues in the CDR3.

The V gene is TRBV4-1, the J gene TRBJ1-5, with TRBD1 as a possible D gene (5 bases). Looked up from germline, CDR1 is MGHRA and CDR2 is YSYEKL. V lost 0 bases and J 4 bases, leaving 10 bases between the germline ends. The CDR3 has 15 amino acids. This CDR3 is CASSQEGDLNQPQHF. CDR3 bases: TGCGCCAGCAGCCAAGAAGGGGATTTGAATCAGCCCCAGCATTTT.

CDR3 amino acids: CASSRQVTNEKLFF. The CDR3 nucleotides read TGTGCCAGCAGTCGACAGGTGACTAATGAAAAACTGTTTTTT. V gene TRBV6-5 combines with J gene TRBJ1-4; tentative D call: TRBD1 (6 bases). V was clipped by 5 bases and J by 2 bases, with 9 bases between them. The CDR3 consists of 14 residues. CDR1 is MNHEY and CDR2 is SVGAGI in the germline V gene.

The rearrangement joins TRBV6-1 to TRBJ1-5; D might be TRBD1 (5 bases). The V end was cut by 3 bases, the J end by 5 bases, with 11 bases between. This CDR3 contains 14 residues. CDR1 MNHNS and CDR2 SASEGT come from the germline V gene. The CDR3 bases are TGTGCCAGCAGTGAGTCTGGGGGGTATCAGCCCCAGCATTTT. Its protein product is CASSESGGYQPQHF.

This clone was detected once. The rearrangement uses TRBV19 and TRBJ2-1, with 14 bases lining up with TRBD2. The J segment lost 8 bases and the V segment lost 6 bases, leaving 6 bases of the junction unmatched. CDR1 is LNHDA and CDR2 is SQIVND in the germline V gene (reference sequence). The CDR3 has 15 residues. CDR3 region: CASSRLAGGRHEQFF. As DNA, the CDR3 is TGTGCCAGTAGCAGACTAGCGGGAGGGAGACATGAGCAGTTCTTC.

Comment on this clone: The germline gene is not matched at one end of the junction; a read error may be the cause. This rearrangement joins TRBV6-1 to TRBJ2-3; 12 nucleotides agree with TRBD1. The CDR3 spans 15 residues. CDR1 MNHNS and CDR2 SASEGT come from the germline V gene. For the CDR3, the DNA is TGTACCAGCACCGGGACAGGGGGCGCGAGAGATACGCAGTATTTT. Translation gives CTSTGTGGARDTQYF.

This chain uses TRBV5-6 with TRBJ2-7; D ambiguous. This CDR3 spans 13 amino acids. Trimming left V 4 bases short and J 4 bases short, with 12 bases between. Germline loops: CDR1 SGHDT, CDR2 YYEEEE. The chain's CDR3 is CASSPTRPYEQYF. For the CDR3, the DNA is TGTGCCAGCAGCCCGACGCGGCCGTACGAGCAGTACTTC.